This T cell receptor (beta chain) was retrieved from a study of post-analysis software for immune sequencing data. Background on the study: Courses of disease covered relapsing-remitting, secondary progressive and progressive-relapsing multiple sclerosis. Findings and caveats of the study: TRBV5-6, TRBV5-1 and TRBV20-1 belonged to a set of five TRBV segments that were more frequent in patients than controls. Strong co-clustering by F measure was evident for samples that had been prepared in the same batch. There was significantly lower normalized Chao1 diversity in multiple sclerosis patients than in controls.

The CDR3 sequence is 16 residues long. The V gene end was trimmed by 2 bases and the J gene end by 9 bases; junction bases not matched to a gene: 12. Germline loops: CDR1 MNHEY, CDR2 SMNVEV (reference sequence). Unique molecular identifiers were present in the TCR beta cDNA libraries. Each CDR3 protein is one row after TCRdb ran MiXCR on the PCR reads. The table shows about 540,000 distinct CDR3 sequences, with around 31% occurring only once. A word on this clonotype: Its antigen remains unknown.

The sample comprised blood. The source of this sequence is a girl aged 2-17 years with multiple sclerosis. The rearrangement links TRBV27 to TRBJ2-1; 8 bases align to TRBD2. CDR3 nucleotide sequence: TGTGCCAGCAGTTTAATCGGCGGGGGGCCTGGGGGTGAGCAGTTCTTC. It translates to CASSLIGGGPGGEQFF.